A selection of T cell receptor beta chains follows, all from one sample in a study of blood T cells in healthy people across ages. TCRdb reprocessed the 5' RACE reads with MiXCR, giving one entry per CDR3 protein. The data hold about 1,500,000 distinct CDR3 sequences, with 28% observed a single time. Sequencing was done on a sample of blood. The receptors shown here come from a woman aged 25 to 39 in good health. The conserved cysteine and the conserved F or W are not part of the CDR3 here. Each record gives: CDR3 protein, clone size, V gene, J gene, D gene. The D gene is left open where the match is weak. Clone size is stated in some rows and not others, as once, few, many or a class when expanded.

ASSYSSAGELF	NA	TRBV12-3/TRBV12-4	TRBJ2-2	NA
ASAVSYEQF	NA	TRBV28	TRBJ2-1	NA
ASSPGQGSSGANVLT	many	TRBV12-3/TRBV12-4	TRBJ2-6	TRBD1
ASSLVGIREGSYEQY	NA	TRBV5-5	TRBJ2-7	NA
ASSQDRNNEQF	NA	TRBV5-1	TRBJ2-1	TRBD1
ASTNAGLSSYNEQF	few	TRBV13	TRBJ2-1	NA
ASTWQSNYGYT	NA	TRBV2	TRBJ1-2	NA
ASSAIKTSGHSYEQY	NA	TRBV5-5	TRBJ2-7	TRBD2
ASSEGTSGSRWQF	NA	TRBV2	TRBJ2-1	TRBD2
ASSLQQGTSSGANVRT	few	TRBV7-9	TRBJ2-6	TRBD1
AIRGTSGIYNEQF	many	TRBV10-3	TRBJ2-1	TRBD2